The 17 T cell receptor beta chains below come from one sample, sequenced in a study of OX40 agonist ivuxolimab in advanced cancers. Data came from immunoSEQ multiplex PCR; TCRdb stores just in-frame clones and leaves some out. Of roughly 35,000 clones listed, approximately 78% are singletons. Sequenced here: CD4+ or CD8+ T cells sorted from blood, sampled in a trial of the OX40 agonist ivuxolimab. The receptors were sampled from an adult with an advanced solid tumor such as melanoma, head and neck, liver or kidney cancer.

The gene calls are TRBV2 and TRBJ2-1, with TRBD1 matching 7 bases. V shed 3 bases and J 7 bases; nucleotides not matched to a gene: 9. The length of the CDR3 is 15 residues. Germline loops: CDR1 SNHLY, CDR2 FYNNEI. The CDR3 DNA reads as TGTGCCAGCAGTGATCCCGGACAGGTGCGGAATGAGCAGTTCTTC. It specifies CASSDPGQVRNEQFF.

The chain combines TRBV6-4 with TRBJ2-2; 8 bases fit TRBD1. From germline, CDR1 is MRHNA and CDR2 SNTAGT. V shed 0 bases and J 7 bases; nucleotides not matched to a gene: 1. The CDR3 is 14 amino acids. The CDR3 loop reads CASSDSTGVGELFF. The CDR3 nucleotides read TGTGCCAGCAGTGACTCGACAGGGGTCGGGGAGCTGTTTTTT.

This sequence joins TRBV29-1 and TRBJ2-2; 10 bases line up with TRBD1. Losses at the gene ends were 2 bases for V and 2 bases for J; bases not matched to a gene: 5. The CDR3 has 16 amino acids. Germline CDR1 SQVTM, CDR2 ANQGSEA. This CDR3 reads CSVERGTGVNTGELFF. DNA of the CDR3: TGCAGCGTTGAACGGGGGACAGGGGTAAACACCGGGGAGCTGTTTTTT.

CDR3 nucleotide sequence: TGTGCCAGCAGATCTGGACAGGGCGCTGAAGCTTTCTTT. Its protein product is CASRSGQGAEAFF. The rearrangement joins TRBV7-3 to TRBJ1-1, with 8 bases aligning to TRBD1. Looked up from germline, CDR1 is SGHTA and CDR2 is FQGTGA. After removal of 6 bases from V and 6 bases from J, the junction contained 6 bases not matched to a gene. There are 13 residues in the CDR3. The whole variable domain, remainder taken from reference TRBV7-3 and TRBJ1-1, is GAGVSQTPSNKVTEKGKYVELRCDPISGHTALYWYRQSLGQGPEFLIYFQGTGAADDSGLPNDRFFAVRPEGSVSTLKIQRTERGDSAVYLCASRSGQGAEAFFGQGTRLTVV.

By share, this clone counts as medium-sized. Other nucleotide sequences in the sample specify the same CDR3. V is TRBV19 and J is TRBJ1-1; the D is unclear. This CDR3 is built from 13 residues. V was trimmed by 0 bases and J by 9 bases, leaving 11 bases between them. Germline V lookup: CDR1 LNHDA, CDR2 SQIVND (reference sequence). CDR3 sequence reads: CASSIDLGRKAFF. DNA for the CDR3: TGTGCCAGTAGTATAGATCTCGGGAGAAAAGCTTTCTTT.

The V call is TRBV18, the J call TRBJ1-4; 7 bases line up with TRBD1. The CDR3 loop spans 17 amino acids. The ends lost 3 bases at V and 7 bases at J; junction bases unmatched: 14. Germline CDR1 reads KGHSH; CDR2 reads LQKENI. The CDR3 is CASSPPVVGGIVEKLFF. In nucleotides, the CDR3 is TGTGCCAGCTCACCGCCGGTTGTAGGGGGCATCGTTGAAAAACTGTTTTTT.

The V gene is TRBV7-9, the J gene TRBJ2-7; D might be TRBD1 (5 bases). Trimming shortened V by 3 bases and J by 3 bases, and 6 bases separated the two germline ends. Germline V CDR1 and CDR2: SEHNR, FQNEAQ (reference sequence). CDR3 length: 12 residues. The CDR3 DNA follows: TGTGCCAGCAGCTTCGACAGCTACGAGCAGTACTTC. It specifies CASSFDSYEQYF.

V is TRBV29-1 and J is TRBJ2-2; 10 nucleotides match TRBD1. CDR1 SQVTM and CDR2 ANQGSEA come from the germline V gene. The ends lost 7 bases at V and 5 bases at J; junction bases unmatched: 7. The CDR3 runs 14 residues. The CDR3 sequence: CSGTTGGVTGELFF. DNA for the CDR3: TGCAGCGGTACGACAGGGGGCGTAACCGGGGAGCTGTTTTTT.

The chain uses TRBV6-1 and TRBJ1-5; D gene ambiguous. V lost 3 bases to trimming and J lost 1 base, with 7 bases between them. Germline lookup yields CDR1 MNHNS and CDR2 SASEGT. The CDR3 runs to 14 residues. CDR3 nucleotides: TGTGCCAGCAGTGATGGGTGGAGCAATCAGCCCCAGCATTTT. Translation: CASSDGWSNQPQHF.

The rearrangement uses TRBV6-1 and TRBJ2-7, with 11 bases aligning to TRBD2. The V and J ends lost 10 bases and 4 bases, in that order; junction bases with no gene match: 6. Germline CDR1 MNHNS, CDR2 SASEGT. This CDR3 has 13 residues. The CDR3 spells CATGLAGGYEQYF. The CDR3 nucleotides are TGTGCCACCGGACTAGCGGGTGGTTACGAGCAGTACTTC.

The chain recombines TRBV7-8 with TRBJ1-5, with unresolved D. The CDR3 is 16 residues long. V was trimmed by 3 bases and J by 4 bases, leaving 16 bases between them. Per germline, CDR1 SGHVS and CDR2 FQNEAQ. DNA for the CDR3: TGTGCCAGCAGCTTGGACCTAGGACGTACTAATCAGCCCCAGCATTTT. Translation: CASSLDLGRTNQPQHF.

This clone was seen a handful of times. CDR3 sequence (DNA): TGCGCCAGCAGTGCGACGGGACTAGCGGAAAGCACAGATACGCAGTATTTT. Its protein is CASSATGLAESTDTQYF. The chain has TRBV10-1 and TRBJ2-3; TRBD2 matches at 11 bases. Trimming at V came to 4 bases and at J to 0 bases, leaving 6 bases not matched to a gene. The CDR3 has 17 residues. CDR1 is WNHNN, CDR2 SYGVQD, per germline (reference sequence).

This rearrangement joins TRBV27 to TRBJ2-1; 7 nucleotides agree with TRBD2. J lost 0 bases, V lost 8 bases, and 7 bases had no gene match. Looked up from germline, CDR1 is MNHEY and CDR2 is SMNVEV (reference sequence). The CDR3 sequence is 15 residues long. The CDR3 sequence is CASGGWGGSYNEQFF. CDR3 nucleotide sequence: TGTGCCAGCGGAGGATGGGGGGGCTCCTACAATGAGCAGTTCTTC.

The chain uses TRBV28 and TRBJ1-4, with D perhaps matching TRBD1 (6 bases). V lost 3 bases to trimming and J lost 2 bases, with 10 bases between them. In germline, CDR1 is MDHEN, CDR2 SYDVKM. The CDR3 extends over 15 amino acids. The CDR3 region has the DNA TGTGCCAGCAGTTTGGGGGGCATCACTAATGAAAAACTGTTTTTT. It encodes CASSLGGITNEKLFF.

The chain links TRBV5-6 to TRBJ2-3; perhaps TRBD2 as D (5 bases). V was clipped by 3 bases and J by 0 bases, with 11 bases between them. This CDR3 has 15 residues. The germline gives CDR1 SGHDT, CDR2 YYEEEE. The CDR3 protein is CASSYPGVSTDTQYF. CDR3 DNA sequence: TGTGCCAGCAGCTACCCCGGGGTTAGCACAGATACGCAGTATTTT.

The rearrangement uses TRBV19 and TRBJ2-2; 7 nucleotides align to TRBD1. CDR3 length: 14 amino acids. The V and J ends lost 6 bases and 7 bases, in that order; junction bases with no gene match: 8. Germline-derived CDR1 and CDR2 are LNHDA and SQIVND (reference sequence). DNA for the CDR3: TGTGCCAGTAGAGGTAGGGGGCAGGGCGGGGAGCTGTTTTTT. Translated, it gives CASRGRGQGGELFF.

The chain uses TRBV23-1 and TRBJ1-6; the match to TRBD1 covers 9 bases. TRBV23-1 is noted as an ORF with a role that remains uncertain. Germline trimming cut 4 bases from V and 9 bases from J; bases unmatched to any gene: 25. The CDR3 loop spans 21 amino acids. DNA of the CDR3: TGCGCCAGCAGTCCCGCGGAGGGGGGTACTTCCGGGGACAGGGTTTCTTCACCCCTCCACTTT. Its translation: CASSPAEGGTSGDRVSSPLHF.